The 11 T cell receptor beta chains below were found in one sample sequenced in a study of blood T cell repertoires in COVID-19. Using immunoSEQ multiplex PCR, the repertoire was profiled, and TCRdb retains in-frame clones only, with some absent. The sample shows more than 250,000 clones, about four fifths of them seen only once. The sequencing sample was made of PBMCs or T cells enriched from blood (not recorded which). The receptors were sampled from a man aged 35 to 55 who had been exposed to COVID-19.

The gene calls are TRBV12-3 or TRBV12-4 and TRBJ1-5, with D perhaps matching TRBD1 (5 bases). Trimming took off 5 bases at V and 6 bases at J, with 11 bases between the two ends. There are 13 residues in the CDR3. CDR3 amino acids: CASSPGGVQPQHF. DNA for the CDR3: TGTGCCAGCAGTCCCGGGGGGGTTCAGCCCCAGCATTTT.

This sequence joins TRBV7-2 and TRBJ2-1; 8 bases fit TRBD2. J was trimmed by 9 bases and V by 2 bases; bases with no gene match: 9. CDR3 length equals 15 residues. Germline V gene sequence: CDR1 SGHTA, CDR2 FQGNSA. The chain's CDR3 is CASSLQAGALGEQFF. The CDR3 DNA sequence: TGTGCCAGCAGCTTACAAGCGGGAGCCTTAGGTGAGCAGTTCTTC. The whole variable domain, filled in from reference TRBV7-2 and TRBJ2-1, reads GAGVSQSPSNKVTEKGKDVELRCDPISGHTALYWYRQSLGQGLEFLIYFQGNSAPDKSGLPSDRFSAERTGGSVSTLTIQRTQQEDSAVYLCASSLQAGALGEQFFGPGTRLTVL.

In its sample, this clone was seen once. The CDR3 DNA reads as TGTGCCAGCAGACGGAGACTAGCGGGAGGGAACCGGAATGAGCAGTTCTTC. Its translation is CASRRRLAGGNRNEQFF. The chain joins TRBV3-1 (or the pseudogene TRBV3-2) to TRBJ2-1, with 14 bases matching TRBD2. The length of the CDR3 is 17 residues. CDR1 is LGHDT and CDR2 is YNNKEL in the germline V gene (reference sequence). V was pared by 6 bases and J by 7 bases, with 11 bases of the junction left unmatched.

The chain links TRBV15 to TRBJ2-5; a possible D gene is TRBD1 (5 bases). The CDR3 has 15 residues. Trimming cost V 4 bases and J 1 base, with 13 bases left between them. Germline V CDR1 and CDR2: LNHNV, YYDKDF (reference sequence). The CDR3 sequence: CATSTRSGSQETQYF. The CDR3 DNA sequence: TGTGCCACCAGCACAAGATCAGGGTCCCAAGAGACCCAGTACTTC.

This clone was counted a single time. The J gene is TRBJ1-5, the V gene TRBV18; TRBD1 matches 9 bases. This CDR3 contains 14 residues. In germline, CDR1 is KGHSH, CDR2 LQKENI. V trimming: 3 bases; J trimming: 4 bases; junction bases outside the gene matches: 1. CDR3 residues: CASSPTGGNQPQHF. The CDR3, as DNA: TGTGCCAGCTCACCGACAGGGGGAAATCAGCCCCAGCATTTT. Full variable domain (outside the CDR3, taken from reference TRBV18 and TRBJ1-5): NAGVMQNPRHLVRRRGQEARLRCSPMKGHSHVYWYRQLPEEGLKFMVYLQKENIIDESGMPKERFSAEFPKEGPSILRIQQVVRGDSAAYFCASSPTGGNQPQHFGDGTRLSIL.

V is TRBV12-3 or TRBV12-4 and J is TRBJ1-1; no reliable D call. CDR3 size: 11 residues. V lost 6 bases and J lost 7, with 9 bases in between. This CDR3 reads CASRLRNEAFF. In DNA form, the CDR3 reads TGTGCCAGCAGACTACGGAATGAAGCTTTCTTT.

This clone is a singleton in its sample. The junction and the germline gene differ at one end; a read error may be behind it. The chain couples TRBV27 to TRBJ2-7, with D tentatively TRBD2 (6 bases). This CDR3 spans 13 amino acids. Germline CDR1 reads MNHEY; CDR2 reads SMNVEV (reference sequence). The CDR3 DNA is TGTGCCAGCAGTTCCCACAATTCCGGGACTCCAAGCTTC. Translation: CASSSHNSGTPSF.

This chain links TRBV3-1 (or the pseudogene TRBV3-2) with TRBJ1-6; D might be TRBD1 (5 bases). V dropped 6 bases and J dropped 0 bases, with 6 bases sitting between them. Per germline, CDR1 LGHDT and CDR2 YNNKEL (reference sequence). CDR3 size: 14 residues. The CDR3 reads CASRDSSYNSPLHF. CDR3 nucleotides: TGTGCCAGCAGAGACAGCTCCTATAATTCACCCCTCCACTTT.

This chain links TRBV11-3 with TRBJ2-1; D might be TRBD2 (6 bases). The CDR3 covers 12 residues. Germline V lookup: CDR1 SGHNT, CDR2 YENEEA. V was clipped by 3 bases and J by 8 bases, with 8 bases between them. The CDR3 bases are TGTGCCAGCAGCTTGGGGGGACATGAGCAGTTCTTC. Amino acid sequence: CASSLGGHEQFF.

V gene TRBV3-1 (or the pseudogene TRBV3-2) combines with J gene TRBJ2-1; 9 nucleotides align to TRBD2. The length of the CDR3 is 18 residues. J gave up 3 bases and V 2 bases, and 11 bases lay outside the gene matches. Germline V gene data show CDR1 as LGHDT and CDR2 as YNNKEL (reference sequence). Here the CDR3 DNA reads TGTGCCAGCAGCCAAAGACTAGCGGTCCTCAGAGGCTACAATGAGCAGTTCTTC. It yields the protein CASSQRLAVLRGYNEQFF.

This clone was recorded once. CDR3 residues: CASSVARLGTDTQYF. CDR3 sequence (DNA): TGTGCCAGCAGTGTGGCCAGGCTGGGCACAGATACGCAGTATTTT. The chain carries TRBV2 and TRBJ2-3; no definite D call. Germline V gene lookup returns CDR1 SNHLY and CDR2 FYNNEI. The CDR3 consists of 15 residues. V was trimmed by 4 bases and J by 1 base, leaving 12 bases between them.